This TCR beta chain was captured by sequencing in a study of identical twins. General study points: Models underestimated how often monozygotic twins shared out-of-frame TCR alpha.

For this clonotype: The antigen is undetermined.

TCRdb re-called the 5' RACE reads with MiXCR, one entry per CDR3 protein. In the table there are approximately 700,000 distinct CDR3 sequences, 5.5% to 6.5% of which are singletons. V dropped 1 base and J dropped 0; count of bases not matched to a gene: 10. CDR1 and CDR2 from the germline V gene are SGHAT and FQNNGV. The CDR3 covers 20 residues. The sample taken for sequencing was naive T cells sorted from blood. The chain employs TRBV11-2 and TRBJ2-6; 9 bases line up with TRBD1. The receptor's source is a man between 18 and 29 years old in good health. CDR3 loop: CASSLVGVGQGASGANVLTF. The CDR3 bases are TGTGCCAGCAGCTTAGTGGGGGTGGGACAGGGTGCCTCTGGGGCCAACGTCCTGACTTTC.